This entry lists 28 T cell receptor beta chains sequenced from one sample in a study of T-cell reconstitution after alpha-beta-depleted transplantation in children. For TCRbeta, the library was prepared with unique molecular identifiers. TCRdb re-called the PCR reads with MiXCR, one entry per CDR3 protein. The profile shows 450,000 to 550,000 distinct CDR3 sequences, around 10% of them singletons. This material consisted of PBMCs, mostly from graft donor cells, taken 180 days after TCRalphabeta/CD19-depleted stem cell transplant. These TCRs come from a female patient aged 2-10 years who had a stem cell transplant for aplastic anemia, so the T cells may come from the graft donor.

The chain joins TRBV20-1 to TRBJ2-3; TRBD2 might be the D (6 bases). CDR1 DFQATT and CDR2 SNEGSKA come from the germline V gene (reference sequence). The CDR3 sequence is 14 residues long. The V end lost 3 bases, the J end lost 6 bases, and 16 bases lay between the germline ends. The CDR3 here is CSARGLQARDTQYF. CDR3 bases: TGCAGTGCTAGGGGACTCCAGGCCCGGGATACGCAGTATTTT.

The chain is built from TRBV15 and TRBJ2-7; possibly TRBD1 for D (6 bases). The CDR3 loop spans 14 amino acids. V was clipped by 5 bases and J by 4 bases, with 15 bases between them. Germline values: CDR1 LNHNV, CDR2 YYDKDF (reference sequence). DNA of the CDR3: TGTGCCACCAGCTCCTGGGGGCCCCGTTACGAGCAGTACTTC. It yields the protein CATSSWGPRYEQYF.

The chain has TRBV6-2 or TRBV6-3 and TRBJ2-2, with 8 positions matching TRBD2. Germline V lookup: CDR1 MNHEY, CDR2 SVGEGT. The CDR3 sequence is 17 residues long. Losses at the gene ends were 6 bases for V and 4 bases for J; bases not matched to a gene: 13. CDR3 DNA: TGTGCCAGCAGCCGAGGCCTGGGCGGGAGGTCCACCGGGGAGCTGTTTTTT. As protein: CASSRGLGGRSTGELFF.

Note on this clonotype: Being one base from a much bigger clone, this may be a read error. The genes are TRBV6-1 and TRBJ2-7, with D hard to call. CDR1 MNHNS and CDR2 SASEGT come from the germline V gene. V was trimmed by 11 bases and J by 0 bases, leaving 11 bases between them. CDR3 length: 12 amino acids. CDR3 in amino acids: CAASPSSYEQYF. The CDR3 DNA sequence: TGTGCCGCCTCGCCGAGCTCCTACGAGCAGTACTTC.

This clonotype was found a few times. This chain joins TRBV5-1 and TRBJ1-4, with D possibly TRBD1 on 6 matching bases. With 4 bases removed from V and 5 bases from J, the gap between germline ends came to 15 bases. This CDR3 is built from 15 residues. Germline lookup yields CDR1 SGHRS and CDR2 YFSETQ. This CDR3 reads CASSGSSGVNEKLFF. CDR3 coding DNA: TGCGCCAGCAGCGGAAGCTCAGGGGTAAATGAAAAACTGTTTTTT.

With regard to this clonotype: The germline gene is not matched at one end of the junction; a read error may be the cause. CDR3 in amino acids: CASSSGRPRTSYERYF. The CDR3 nucleotides are TGTGCCAGCAGCTCCGGGCGGCCACGGACATCCTACGAGCGGTACTTC. The gene calls are TRBV11-2 and TRBJ2-7, with TRBD1 as a possible D gene (5 bases). CDR3 length: 16 residues. Germline V lookup: CDR1 SGHAT, CDR2 FQNNGV.

A single count supports this clonotype. Lacking the conserved final phenylalanine or tryptophan, this CDR3 likely reflects a read error. In DNA, the CDR3 is TGCGCCAGCAGCTCCGCAGGGGGCGCGGTAGATACGCAGTATTTG. It encodes CASSSAGGAVDTQYL. The chain is built from TRBV5-1 and TRBJ2-3; 8 positions match TRBD1. From germline, CDR1 is SGHRS and CDR2 YFSETQ. This CDR3 region has 15 residues. Trimming took 3 bases from V and 5 from J; bases not matched to a gene: 8.

This chain links TRBV6-2 or TRBV6-3 with TRBJ1-1; unclear D gene. Germline assignment: CDR1 MNHEY and CDR2 SVGEGT. The CDR3 is 12 amino acids. V dropped 0 bases and J dropped 6 bases, with 5 bases sitting between them. CDR3 sequence: CASSYSGSEAFF. CDR3 nucleotide sequence: TGTGCCAGCAGTTACTCGGGTTCTGAAGCTTTCTTT.

In this sample, this clonotype turned up a few times. J is TRBJ2-7 and V is TRBV21-1; the table's D call, TRBD1, was not checked against the DNA. TRBV21-1 is recorded as a pseudogene. This CDR3 has 13 residues. The CDR3 reads CASSNGPTYEQYF. Written as DNA, the CDR3 is TGTGCCAGCAGCAACGGCCCCACCTACGAGCAGTACTTC.

This clonotype was counted only a few times. This chain uses TRBV12-3 or TRBV12-4 with TRBJ2-6; D gene unclear. The CDR3 loop spans 14 amino acids. Trimming took 6 bases from V and 6 from J, leaving 12 bases between them. The CDR3 loop is CASRHTDQANVLTF. The CDR3 region has the DNA TGTGCCAGCAGGCACACGGATCAGGCCAACGTCCTGACTTTC.

This clonotype showed up just a few times. The genes are TRBV24-1 and TRBJ1-5; 8 nucleotides line up with TRBD1. V lost 4 bases and J lost 6; bases outside the gene matches: 7. Germline V CDR1 and CDR2: KGHDR, SFDVKD. The CDR3 totals 15 residues. CDR3 sequence (DNA): TGTGCCACCAGTGACGGACAGGGACGGGCTCAGCCCCAGCATTTT. Its protein product is CATSDGQGRAQPQHF.

This clonotype has ten or more counts. The chain uses TRBV7-2 and TRBJ1-1; D not resolved. In germline, CDR1 is SGHTA, CDR2 FQGNSA. The V end lost 2 bases, the J end lost 5 bases, and 9 bases lay between the germline ends. The CDR3 totals 13 residues. The CDR3 DNA reads TGTGCCAGCAGCTTAACGGGAGCGACTGAAGCTTTCTTT. Protein: CASSLTGATEAFF.

The CDR3 region has the DNA TGCAGTGCTAGAGTAATCAGCGGGGTTATGAGTGAGCAGTTCTTC. It translates to CSARVISGVMSEQFF. V is TRBV20-1 and J is TRBJ2-1; 7 nucleotides line up with TRBD2. Germline values: CDR1 DFQATT, CDR2 SNEGSKA (reference sequence). The V and J ends lost 1 base and 9 bases, in that order; junction bases with no gene match: 12. The CDR3 has 15 residues.

The rearrangement joins TRBV25-1 to TRBJ1-6, with D hard to call. The CDR3 runs 17 residues. The germline gives CDR1 MGHDK, CDR2 SYGVNS. The ends were cut back, 6 bases at V and 5 bases at J, with 20 bases in the middle. CDR3 sequence: CASSGMRAWRHNSPLHF. The CDR3 DNA follows: TGTGCCAGCAGCGGAATGCGTGCTTGGAGGCATAATTCACCCCTCCACTTT.

The V and J genes are TRBV24-1 and TRBJ2-7; D not certain. With 3 bases removed from V and 6 bases from J, the gap between germline ends came to 11 bases. This CDR3 spans 13 amino acids. Germline loops: CDR1 KGHDR, CDR2 SFDVKD. As DNA, the CDR3 is TGTGCCACCAGTGATCCGTATCTAACCGAGCAGTACTTC. It codes for CATSDPYLTEQYF.

This clonotype was recorded at least ten times. The chain employs TRBV12-3 or TRBV12-4 and TRBJ2-3, with D uncertain. The CDR3 runs 14 residues. V lost 1 base, J lost 0 bases, and 5 bases lay in between. The CDR3 here is CASSLDSSTDTQYF. The CDR3 DNA is TGTGCCAGCAGTTTAGACAGTAGCACAGATACGCAGTATTTT.

This clonotype has more than one count but fewer than ten. The CDR3 nucleotides read TGCGCCAGCAGCTTGGGATGGGGATCCGGCTATGGCTACACCTTC. It translates to CASSLGWGSGYGYTF. The chain joins TRBV5-1 to TRBJ1-2, with D unclear. Germline V gives CDR1 SGHRS, CDR2 YFSETQ. V was shortened by 0 bases and J by 4 bases, with 13 bases between the two germline ends. The CDR3 spans 15 residues.

This clonotype was counted many times. The chain recombines TRBV15 with TRBJ2-7; 12 positions agree with TRBD2. The trim removed 1 base at V and 6 bases at J, leaving 4 bases unmatched. CDR1 is LNHNV, CDR2 YYDKDF, per germline (reference sequence). This CDR3 comprises 15 residues. In nucleotides, the CDR3 is TGTGCCACCAGCAGAGGGACTAGCGGGGCTTCCGAGCAGTACTTC. It encodes CATSRGTSGASEQYF.

This clonotype occurred many times. The gene calls are TRBV6-7 and TRBJ2-5, with D tentatively TRBD2 (6 bases). TRBV6-7 counts as an open reading frame of uncertain function. The CDR3 runs to 20 residues. V was shortened by 1 base and J by 7 bases, with 31 bases between the two germline ends. The CDR3 DNA is TGTGCCAGCAGTTACTGCCCCCTCCACCGGGACTCTAAAGGTGTTGGGACCCAGTACTTC. It encodes CASSYCPLHRDSKGVGTQYF.

The V gene is TRBV5-1, the J gene TRBJ1-3, with D possibly being TRBD1 (6 bases). The V end lost 4 bases, the J end lost 7 bases, and 21 bases lay between the germline ends. The CDR3 covers 16 residues. In germline, CDR1 is SGHRS, CDR2 YFSETQ. The chain's CDR3 is CASSPGHEGKGNTIYF. The CDR3 coding sequence is TGCGCCAGCAGCCCGGGACATGAGGGAAAGGGGAACACCATATATTTT.

This clonotype was detected only a few times. J is TRBJ2-3 and V is TRBV3-1; tentative D call: TRBD2 (6 bases). Germline CDR1 is LGHDT and CDR2 is YNNKEL (reference sequence). With 1 base removed from V and 2 bases from J, the gap between germline ends came to 10 bases. The CDR3 is 15 amino acids. This chain's CDR3 is CASSQARDSTDTQYF. DNA for the CDR3: TGTGCCAGCAGCCAAGCCCGGGACTCCACAGATACGCAGTATTTT.

This clonotype has a count of ten or more. This sequence joins TRBV20-1 and TRBJ2-1; D is perhaps TRBD2 (7 bases). Germline assignment: CDR1 DFQATT and CDR2 SNEGSKA (reference sequence). Trimming removed 4 bases at V and 6 bases at J, with 19 bases between. This CDR3 region has 15 residues. The CDR3 bases are TGCAGTGCTAATCGGGGGGCGGGAGTTGGCAATGAGCAGTTCTTC. Amino acids: CSANRGAGVGNEQFF.

The chain couples TRBV12-3 or TRBV12-4 to TRBJ2-7, with a tentative D call TRBD1 (6 bases). The CDR3 is 14 residues long. The V and J ends lost 0 bases and 0 bases respectively, with 6 bases between them. CDR3 region: CASSLAGHSYEQYF. CDR3 bases: TGTGCCAGCAGTTTAGCGGGACACTCCTACGAGCAGTACTTC.

This clonotype was seen only a few times. This chain links TRBV5-1 with TRBJ2-6, with a tentative D call TRBD2 (7 bases). V gave up 3 bases and J gave up 0 bases, with 16 bases separating them. Germline V lookup: CDR1 SGHRS, CDR2 YFSETQ. The CDR3 runs 18 residues. CDR3 DNA: TGCGCCAGCAGCTCGAGGGGGGGCAGAGGCTCTGGGGCCAACGTCCTGACTTTC. Amino acids: CASSSRGGRGSGANVLTF.

The chain has TRBV10-3 and TRBJ1-5; D may be TRBD1 (6 bases). In germline, CDR1 is ENHRY, CDR2 SYGVKD. This CDR3 spans 13 amino acids. Trimming took off 10 bases at V and 7 bases at J, with 17 bases between the two ends. CDR3 region: CATGGGTGQPQHF. CDR3 coding DNA: TGTGCCACCGGAGGGGGGACGGGACAGCCCCAGCATTTT.

In this sample, this clonotype turned up many times. The chain has TRBV6-2 or TRBV6-3 and TRBJ2-1; 15 positions match TRBD2. This CDR3 is built from 22 residues. CDR1 and CDR2 (germline): MNHEY, SVGEGT. J gave up 6 bases and V 0 bases, and 18 bases lay outside the gene matches. For the CDR3, the DNA is TGTGCCAGCAGTTACTCCACTTTAGGGGGACAGGGGACTAGCGGGAGGCGCAATGAGCAGTTCTTC. It translates to CASSYSTLGGQGTSGRRNEQFF.

This clonotype was detected a few times. The chain recombines TRBV2 with TRBJ2-2, with D unclear. The ends were cut back, 2 bases at V and 6 bases at J, with 16 bases in the middle. Germline V CDR1 and CDR2: SNHLY, FYNNEI. The CDR3 is 16 residues long. CDR3 bases: TGTGCCAGCAGTGAAAGGGCTGGTTGGTTTGCCGGGGAGCTGTTTTTT. It translates to CASSERAGWFAGELFF.

This clonotype was seen a handful of times. The chain links TRBV10-3 to TRBJ2-5, with 12 positions matching TRBD2. The CDR3 is 17 amino acids. V gave up 2 bases and J gave up 5 bases; unmatched junction bases: 9. Germline V gene sequence: CDR1 ENHRY, CDR2 SYGVKD. CDR3 sequence: CAISEPSGGAFMETQYF. CDR3 coding DNA: TGTGCCATCAGTGAGCCTAGCGGGGGGGCCTTCATGGAGACCCAGTACTTC.